Sequencing of this T cell receptor (beta chain) was carried out in a study of blood T cell repertoires in COVID-19. Study-wide background: The cDNA or gDNA used as material had been derived from T cells, B-cell-depleted T cells, or PBMCs.

Method: immunoSEQ multiplex PCR; TCRdb's copy keeps in-frame clones and lacks some. The profile shows hundreds of thousands of clones, approximately 83% of them singletons. Trimming shortened V by 4 bases and J by 7 bases, and 16 bases separated the two germline ends. The CDR3 is made up of 14 amino acids. Germline CDR1 is LGHDT and CDR2 is YNNKEL (reference sequence). Researchers sorted participants into cohorts using their self-reported clinical history. Sample: PBMCs or T cells enriched from blood (not recorded which). The clonotype originates from a woman between 50 and 59 years old who had been exposed to COVID-19. This chain uses TRBV3-1 (or the pseudogene TRBV3-2) with TRBJ1-2; D perhaps matches TRBD1 (5 bases). The CDR3 sequence: CASSLPGLRVGYTF. In DNA, the CDR3 is TGTGCCAGCAGCCTTCCGGGACTGAGGGTTGGCTACACCTTC.